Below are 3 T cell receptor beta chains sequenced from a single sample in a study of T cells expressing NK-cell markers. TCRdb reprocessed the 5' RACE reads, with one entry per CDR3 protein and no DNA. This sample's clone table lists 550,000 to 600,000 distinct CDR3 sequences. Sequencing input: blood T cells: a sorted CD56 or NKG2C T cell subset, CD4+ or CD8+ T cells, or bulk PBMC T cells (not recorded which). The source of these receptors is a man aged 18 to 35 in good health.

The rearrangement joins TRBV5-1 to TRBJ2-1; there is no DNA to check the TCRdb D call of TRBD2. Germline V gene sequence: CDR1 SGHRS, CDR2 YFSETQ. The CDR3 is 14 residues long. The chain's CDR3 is CASRPGLVIDEQFF. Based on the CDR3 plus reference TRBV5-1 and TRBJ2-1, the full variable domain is KAGVTQTPRYLIKTRGQQVTLSCSPISGHRSVSWYQQTPGQGLQFLFEYFSETQRNKGNFPGRFSGRQFSNSRSEMNVSTLELGDSALYLCASRPGLVIDEQFFGPGTRLTVL.

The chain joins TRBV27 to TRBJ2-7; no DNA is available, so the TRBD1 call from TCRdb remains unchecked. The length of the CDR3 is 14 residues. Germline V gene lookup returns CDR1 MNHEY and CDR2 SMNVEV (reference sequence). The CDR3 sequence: CASTSGGASNEQYF.

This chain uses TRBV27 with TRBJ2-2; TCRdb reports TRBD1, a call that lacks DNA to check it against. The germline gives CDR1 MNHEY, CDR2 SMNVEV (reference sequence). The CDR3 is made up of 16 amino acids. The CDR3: CASSFDRAANTGELFF.